The 18 T cell receptor beta chains below come from one sample, sequenced in a study of blood T cell repertoires in COVID-19 (dated by TCRdb to about 2020). Receptor libraries were prepared by the immunoSEQ multiplex PCR assay. In its TCRdb copy, this immuneACCESS table keeps in-frame sequences only and misses some clones. Where compared with another copy, unresolved V genes explain less than half of these, and the others have no known cause. Recorded for this sample are over 250,000 clones; about 86% of them occurred a single time. Of the sample, approximately 4.3% falls within the top ten clones. Sequencing used PBMCs or T cells enriched from blood (not recorded which). These receptors originate from a young man with acute COVID-19.

The sample holds a few counts of this clone. J is TRBJ1-4 and V is TRBV7-9, with D unclear. The CDR3 consists of 16 residues. Trimming took off 3 bases at V and 8 bases at J, with 19 bases between the two ends. CDR1 and CDR2 (germline): SEHNR, FQNEAQ (reference sequence). The CDR3 loop is CASSFSGLGAGEKLFF. DNA for the CDR3: TGTGCCAGCAGCTTCAGTGGACTTGGAGCGGGGGAAAAACTGTTTTTT.

The chain employs TRBV19 and TRBJ1-3; tentative D call: TRBD1 (5 bases). The V end was cut by 3 bases, the J end by 1 base, with 13 bases between. The germline V gene has CDR1 LNHDA and CDR2 SQIVND (reference sequence). The CDR3 sequence is 16 residues long. This CDR3 is CASSIPGRASGNTIYF. The CDR3 DNA is TGTGCCAGTAGTATTCCGGGCAGGGCTTCTGGAAACACCATATATTTT.

In this sample, this clone turned up once. The genes are TRBV5-5 and TRBJ2-1; tentatively, D is TRBD2 (6 bases). Germline V gene sequence: CDR1 SGHKS, CDR2 YYEKEE (reference sequence). The CDR3 is 15 amino acids. V was clipped by 1 base and J by 2 bases, with 10 bases between them. CDR3 sequence (DNA): TGTGCCAGCAGCTTGTCGGGGGACCCCTACAATGAGCAGTTCTTC. This codes for CASSLSGDPYNEQFF.

Written as DNA, the CDR3 is TGTGCCAGCAGCTTAGTGAGTGGGGGAGGTGAAGCTTTCTTT. This gives the protein CASSLVSGGGEAFF. The chain joins TRBV7-6 to TRBJ1-1; TRBD1 might be the D (5 bases). This CDR3 has 14 residues. The germline V gene encodes CDR1 SGHVS and CDR2 FNYEAQ. The ends were cut back, 1 base at V and 7 bases at J, with 13 bases in the middle.

The V and J genes are TRBV19 and TRBJ2-1; D is possibly TRBD1 (6 bases). Trimming shortened V by 5 bases and J by 1 base, and 9 bases separated the two germline ends. Germline V gives CDR1 LNHDA, CDR2 SQIVND (reference sequence). The CDR3 contains 14 residues. CDR3 region: CASSAQGSYNEQFF. Here the CDR3 DNA reads TGTGCCAGTAGTGCGCAGGGGTCCTACAATGAGCAGTTCTTC.

V and J are TRBV11-2 and TRBJ1-6; D is unresolved. The germline V gene encodes CDR1 SGHAT and CDR2 FQNNGV. The CDR3 spans 16 residues. The ends were cut back, 6 bases at V and 8 bases at J, with 20 bases in the middle. The DNA of the CDR3 is TGTGCCAGCAGGCGGGTGTCGGGCAGTTATTATTCACCCCTCCACTTT. Amino acid sequence: CASRRVSGSYYSPLHF.

CDR3 DNA: TGCGCCAGCAGCCCCAGAGGGCAGGTCGATGAAAAACTGTTTTTT. Its translation is CASSPRGQVDEKLFF. The V call is TRBV5-1, the J call TRBJ1-4; D uncertain. Germline V gene sequence: CDR1 SGHRS, CDR2 YFSETQ. The CDR3 runs to 15 residues. Between the trimmed V and J ends, which lost 4 bases and 6 bases, there was a span of 16 bases.

This rearrangement joins TRBV28 to TRBJ1-1; no definite D call. This CDR3 has 13 residues. V lost 4 bases to trimming and J lost 7 bases, with 13 bases between them. The germline CDR1 and CDR2 sequences are MDHEN and SYDVKM. CDR3 DNA sequence: TGTGCCAGCAGTTCACCCTTGACAATTGAAGCTTTCTTT. Protein sequence: CASSSPLTIEAFF.

The V and J genes are TRBV18 and TRBJ2-2; D gene ambiguous. V was clipped by 3 bases and J by 3 bases, with 2 bases between them. Germline-derived CDR1 and CDR2 are KGHSH and LQKENI. The CDR3 spans 12 residues. This CDR3 reads CASSPDTGELFF. DNA for the CDR3: TGTGCCAGCTCACCCGACACCGGGGAGCTGTTTTTT.

V gene TRBV19 combines with J gene TRBJ1-5, with 8 nucleotides matching TRBD1. Germline V CDR1 and CDR2: LNHDA, SQIVND (reference sequence). With V trimmed by 4 bases and J by 6 bases, 5 bases remained unmatched. The CDR3 covers 14 residues. CDR3 protein: CASSNQGAGQPQHF. In nucleotides, the CDR3 is TGTGCCAGTAGTAATCAGGGGGCGGGTCAGCCCCAGCATTTT.

The count of this clone is one. The chain joins TRBV28 to TRBJ1-2, with 7 positions matching TRBD1. The germline V gene encodes CDR1 MDHEN and CDR2 SYDVKM. CDR3 length equals 13 residues. J lost 7 bases, V lost 4 bases, and 6 bases had no gene match. CDR3 nucleotides: TGTGCCAGCAGTTCAGGGGGGACGGTTGGCTACACCTTC. It codes for CASSSGGTVGYTF.

The chain joins TRBV9 to TRBJ1-3, with D hard to call. The CDR3 loop spans 15 amino acids. Germline V gene lookup returns CDR1 SGDLS and CDR2 YYNGEE. Deletions cut 0 bases from V and 0 bases from J, with 7 bases between. The CDR3 DNA sequence: TGTGCCAGCAGCGTAGGCGGGTTCTCTGGAAACACCATATATTTT. As protein: CASSVGGFSGNTIYF.

The rearrangement uses TRBV6-5 and TRBJ1-3; 9 bases agree with TRBD1. CDR1 and CDR2 from the germline V gene are MNHEY and SVGAGI. V lost 6 bases, J lost 11 bases, and 8 bases stayed unmatched. This CDR3 has 13 amino acids. CDR3 region: CASRTGDRAAIYF. CDR3 DNA: TGTGCCAGCAGAACTGGGGACAGGGCGGCCATATATTTT.

V is TRBV11-2 and J is TRBJ2-5; D gene uncertain. Per germline, CDR1 SGHAT and CDR2 FQNNGV. V gave up 5 bases and J gave up 2 bases, with 3 bases separating them. The CDR3 totals 11 residues. The CDR3 protein is CASSQQETQYF. The CDR3 coding sequence is TGTGCCAGCAGCCAACAAGAGACCCAGTACTTC.

The chain carries TRBV5-4 and TRBJ2-4; a possible D gene is TRBD1 (6 bases). The germline V and J ends were trimmed by 1 base and 7 bases, with 21 bases remaining between them. The CDR3 is 17 residues long. Germline CDR1 reads SGHNT; CDR2 reads YYREEE (reference sequence). The CDR3 DNA reads as TGTGCCAGCAGCTTGTCCACCTTTACAGGGTACCCTAACATTCAGTACTTC. Translating gives CASSLSTFTGYPNIQYF.

Worth noting for this clone: Different DNA sequences within this sample yield the same CDR3. The V gene is TRBV18, the J gene TRBJ2-5; D perhaps matches TRBD1 (6 bases). Trimming shortened V by 6 bases and J by 4 bases, and 12 bases separated the two germline ends. The CDR3 contains 13 residues. Germline values: CDR1 KGHSH, CDR2 LQKENI. Written as DNA, the CDR3 is TGTGCCAGCTCCACAGGGTTGGGAGAGACCCAGTACTTC. Encoded protein: CASSTGLGETQYF.

The chain combines TRBV4-1 with TRBJ1-2; D remains unclear. The CDR3 has 14 residues. V was pared by 2 bases and J by 6 bases, with 13 bases between. Germline assignment: CDR1 MGHRA and CDR2 YSYEKL. CDR3 DNA sequence: TGCGCCAGCAGCCAATTTTTCGTGGAGGATGGCTACACCTTC. Amino acids: CASSQFFVEDGYTF.

This chain connects TRBV7-2 to TRBJ2-1; TRBD2 matches 8 bases. Germline lookup yields CDR1 SGHTA and CDR2 FQGNSA. The V and J ends lost 5 bases and 9 bases, in that order; junction bases with no gene match: 18. This CDR3 contains 17 residues. For the CDR3, the DNA is TGTGCCAGCAGCCCAAGGGGGATGTTAGCGGGAAGGGGTGAGCAGTTCTTC. Translated: CASSPRGMLAGRGEQFF.